Shown below are 27 T cell receptor beta chains from a single sample sequenced in a study of shared clonotypes between healthy human individuals. Some clones are missing from TCRdb's copy, which holds only in-frame ones; the method was immunoSEQ multiplex PCR. The sample includes 850,000 to 1,100,000 clones, roughly 80% seen only once; the top ten take 0.89%. The sample was memory CD4+ T cells from PBMCs. Specified subset: CD45RA-negative fraction. These receptor sequences come from a man aged 18-30 years in good health. Some clones in this sample may be carry-over from other donors' samples.

V and J are TRBV7-8 and TRBJ2-7; the match to TRBD2 covers 7 bases. The CDR3 spans 15 residues. CDR1 SGHVS and CDR2 FQNEAQ come from the germline V gene. V lost 5 bases, J lost 2 bases, and 9 bases stayed unmatched. The CDR3 nucleotides read TGTGCCAGCAGCCTTAGCGGGTATTCCGCCTACGAGCAGTACTTC. Amino acid sequence: CASSLSGYSAYEQYF.

The chain carries TRBV27 and TRBJ1-1, with 7 bases identical to TRBD1. Germline values: CDR1 MNHEY, CDR2 SMNVEV (reference sequence). V lost 6 bases, J lost 3 bases, and 13 bases stayed unmatched. There are 16 residues in the CDR3. CDR3 DNA: TGTGCCAGCAGCGTCGACAGGGCAGGGGCGTACACTGAAGCTTTCTTT. Translation gives CASSVDRAGAYTEAFF.

The chain joins TRBV11-1 to TRBJ2-5; D is unclear. This CDR3 contains 14 residues. The germline gives CDR1 SGHAT, CDR2 FQDESV (reference sequence). Trimming removed 1 base at V and 4 bases at J, with 10 bases between. This chain's CDR3 is CASSLGVFAETQYF. CDR3 sequence (DNA): TGTGCCAGCAGCTTAGGGGTTTTCGCAGAGACCCAGTACTTC.

The chain has TRBV5-4 and TRBJ2-1; D unresolved. This CDR3 spans 12 amino acids. V was pared by 1 base and J by 9 bases, with 8 bases between. The V gene's germline CDR1 is SGHNT and CDR2 YYREEE (reference sequence). CDR3 DNA sequence: TGTGCCAGCAGCTTGAGCGTGGGTGAGCAGTTCTTC. Translation: CASSLSVGEQFF.

This rearrangement joins TRBV10-1 to TRBJ2-7; D unresolved. V lost 7 bases and J 2 bases, leaving 21 bases between the germline ends. There are 16 residues in the CDR3. The V gene's germline CDR1 is WNHNN and CDR2 SYGVQD (reference sequence). The CDR3 sequence: CASTRPNTFRPYEQYF. The CDR3 bases are TGCGCCAGCACTCGACCGAACACCTTCCGCCCCTACGAGCAGTACTTC.

This sequence joins TRBV10-1 and TRBJ2-5; 11 bases line up with TRBD1. The length of the CDR3 is 13 residues. V shed 10 bases and J 3 bases; nucleotides not matched to a gene: 4. Germline CDR1 and CDR2: WNHNN and SYGVQD (reference sequence). In DNA form, the CDR3 reads TGCGCCACCCCGGGACAGGGGGAAGAGACCCAGTACTTC. This codes for CATPGQGEETQYF.

V gene TRBV5-6 combines with J gene TRBJ2-1; 9 nucleotides match TRBD2. V trimming: 6 bases; J trimming: 9 bases; junction bases outside the gene matches: 13. Germline V gives CDR1 SGHDT, CDR2 YYEEEE. The CDR3 covers 15 residues. CDR3 protein: CASNNLAGSVGEQFF. As DNA, the CDR3 is TGTGCCAGCAATAACCTAGCGGGGAGCGTAGGTGAGCAGTTCTTC.

This clone has just a few counts. Here the CDR3 DNA reads TGTGCCAGCAGCTTCCCCGGGACAACACAGTTCTTC. Amino acid sequence: CASSFPGTTQFF. This chain connects TRBV7-2 to TRBJ2-1; maybe TRBD1 (6 bases). Germline V gives CDR1 SGHTA, CDR2 FQGNSA. The CDR3 consists of 12 residues. The V gene lost 3 bases and the J gene lost 13 bases, with 13 bases spanning the gap.

The CDR3, as DNA: TGTGCCAGCTCACCACGCAGAACTGAAAAACTGTTTTTT. This gives the protein CASSPRRTEKLFF. The chain employs TRBV18 and TRBJ1-4; D remains ambiguous. V lost 1 base and J 7 bases, leaving 7 bases between the germline ends. Germline V gene lookup returns CDR1 KGHSH and CDR2 LQKENI. CDR3 length: 13 residues.

This chain links TRBV4-1 with TRBJ1-4; TRBD1 agrees at 8 bases. This CDR3 has 18 amino acids. The V and J ends lost 3 bases and 3 bases, in that order; junction bases with no gene match: 12. Germline-derived CDR1 and CDR2 are MGHRA and YSYEKL. For the CDR3, the DNA is TGCGCCAGCAGCCACTCCGGACAGGGCCAAGGATCTAATGAAAAACTGTTTTTT. It translates to CASSHSGQGQGSNEKLFF.

The chain recombines TRBV7-2 with TRBJ2-7; 12 bases line up with TRBD2. In germline, CDR1 is SGHTA, CDR2 FQGNSA. The CDR3 loop spans 17 amino acids. Losses at the gene ends were 1 base for V and 5 bases for J; bases not matched to a gene: 9. The CDR3 coding sequence is TGTGCCAGCAGCTTAGTAGGTCCCGGACTAGCGGGAAACGAGCAGTACTTC. Translated: CASSLVGPGLAGNEQYF. Using reference TRBV7-2 and TRBJ2-7 for the parts outside the CDR3, the full variable domain is GAGVSQSPSNKVTEKGKDVELRCDPISGHTALYWYRQSLGQGLEFLIYFQGNSAPDKSGLPSDRFSAERTGGSVSTLTIQRTQQEDSAVYLCASSLVGPGLAGNEQYFGPGTRLTVT.

V usage is TRBV7-2 and J usage is TRBJ2-7; 8 nucleotides align to TRBD1. The trim removed 5 bases at V and 3 bases at J, leaving 9 bases unmatched. Germline CDR1 is SGHTA and CDR2 is FQGNSA. CDR3 length equals 15 residues. The CDR3, as DNA: TGTGCCAGCAGCCCACAGGGGGGCGCTTTCTACGAGCAGTACTTC. As protein: CASSPQGGAFYEQYF.

The rearrangement uses TRBV5-1 and TRBJ1-2; no firm D call. The germline V gene encodes CDR1 SGHRS and CDR2 YFSETQ. V was trimmed by 0 bases and J by 5 bases, leaving 14 bases between them. The CDR3 consists of 15 residues. The CDR3 reads CASSLAAGVTYGYTF. The CDR3 nucleotides are TGCGCCAGCAGCTTGGCGGCAGGTGTAACGTATGGCTACACCTTC.

The chain joins TRBV19 to TRBJ1-4; 8 nucleotides agree with TRBD1. V gave up 7 bases and J gave up 8 bases; unmatched junction bases: 9. Germline CDR1 reads LNHDA; CDR2 reads SQIVND (reference sequence). This CDR3 is built from 14 residues. The DNA for the CDR3 is TGTGCCAGTACCTCCGGGACAGGATACGAAAAACTGTTTTTT. This encodes CASTSGTGYEKLFF.

There are a few counts of this clone. The rearrangement links TRBV5-8 to TRBJ2-7; 8 bases are shared with TRBD2. The V segment lost 1 base and the J segment 5 bases; nucleotides outside the gene matches: 20. Germline-derived CDR1 and CDR2 are SGHTS and YDEGEE. The CDR3 loop spans 19 amino acids. The CDR3 reads CASSLIRAGDLSWSDEQYF. The CDR3, as DNA: TGTGCCAGCAGCTTGATAAGAGCGGGAGATCTATCTTGGTCGGACGAGCAGTACTTC.

The CDR3 reads CATSSRVGYGYTF. CDR3 nucleotide sequence: TGTGCCACCAGCAGCAGGGTCGGGTATGGCTACACCTTC. This rearrangement joins TRBV15 to TRBJ1-2; D perhaps matches TRBD1 (5 bases). Trimming removed 3 bases at V and 5 bases at J, with 10 bases between. CDR3 size: 13 residues. CDR1 is LNHNV and CDR2 is YYDKDF in the germline V gene (reference sequence).

A few counts support this clone. The gene calls are TRBV27 and TRBJ1-2, with 8 bases lining up with TRBD1. CDR1 and CDR2 from the germline V gene are MNHEY and SMNVEV (reference sequence). This CDR3 spans 17 amino acids. V lost 6 bases and J lost 1; bases outside the gene matches: 13. CDR3 DNA: TGTGCCAGCAGAACTCAGGGGGCCCTGAGAGGTAACTATGGCTACACCTTC. Its translation: CASRTQGALRGNYGYTF.

The chain carries TRBV28 and TRBJ1-2; TRBD1 might be the D (5 bases). The CDR3 extends over 16 amino acids. The V gene lost 4 bases and the J gene lost 8 bases, with 23 bases spanning the gap. Looked up from germline, CDR1 is MDHEN and CDR2 is SYDVKM. DNA of the CDR3: TGTGCCAGCAGTTCCCCAGGGCGCAGGGCGGGTGAAGGCTACACCTTC. Its protein product is CASSSPGRRAGEGYTF.

This clone was counted once. The genes are TRBV28 and TRBJ2-2; a weak D match, TRBD1 (6 bases). Germline V gene sequence: CDR1 MDHEN, CDR2 SYDVKM. With 7 bases removed from V and 7 bases from J, the gap between germline ends came to 13 bases. The CDR3 loop spans 13 amino acids. The CDR3 coding sequence is TGTGCCAGCAAGGGACACAGCGACGGGGAGCTGTTTTTT. It translates to CASKGHSDGELFF.

The CDR3: CASSPGVAGGGDTQYF. CDR3 in DNA: TGTGCCAGCAGCCCGGGGGTAGCGGGAGGAGGTGATACGCAGTATTTT. The chain employs TRBV7-9 and TRBJ2-3; TRBD2 aligns across 10 bases. Germline trimming cut 5 bases from V and 6 bases from J; bases unmatched to any gene: 11. The CDR3 is made up of 16 amino acids. In germline, CDR1 is SEHNR, CDR2 FQNEAQ (reference sequence).

This clone was seen just once. The chain joins TRBV11-2 to TRBJ2-7; D not certain. V was shortened by 5 bases and J by 2 bases, with 10 bases between the two germline ends. Per germline, CDR1 SGHAT and CDR2 FQNNGV. CDR3 length: 13 amino acids. In DNA, the CDR3 is TGTGCCAGCAGCCTTGATCCACCCTACGAGCAGTACTTC. The encoded protein is CASSLDPPYEQYF.

The rearrangement uses TRBV7-8 and TRBJ1-3, with D tentatively TRBD1 (5 bases). This CDR3 is 14 amino acids long. With 5 bases removed from V and 3 bases from J, the gap between germline ends came to 11 bases. Germline V CDR1 and CDR2: SGHVS, FQNEAQ. The CDR3 region is CASSPDIYGNTIYF. DNA of the CDR3: TGTGCCAGCAGCCCGGACATCTATGGAAACACCATATATTTT. Drawing the rest from reference TRBV7-8 and TRBJ1-3, the complete variable domain is GAGVSQSPRYKVAKRGQDVALRCDPISGHVSLFWYQQALGQGPEFLTYFQNEAQLDKSGLPSDRFFAERPEGSVSTLKIQRTQQEDSAVYLCASSPDIYGNTIYFGEGSWLTVV.

J is TRBJ1-4 and V is TRBV10-3; D remains unclear. Germline CDR1 is ENHRY and CDR2 is SYGVKD. V was cut by 2 bases and J by 7 bases, with 8 bases left in between. CDR3 size: 13 residues. The DNA for the CDR3 is TGTGCCATCAGTGAGGCACGCGGTGAAAAACTGTTTTTT. As protein: CAISEARGEKLFF.

The genes are TRBV11-2 and TRBJ2-1, with TRBD1 matching 8 bases. The CDR3 sequence is 17 residues long. Germline CDR1 is SGHAT and CDR2 is FQNNGV. The V and J ends lost 4 bases and 2 bases, in that order; junction bases with no gene match: 10. The CDR3: CASSSLKDRGAYNEQFF. DNA of the CDR3: TGTGCCAGCAGCTCCCTAAAAGACAGGGGCGCCTACAATGAGCAGTTCTTC.

J is TRBJ2-3 and V is TRBV4-3; D might be TRBD2 (6 bases). Germline V gene data show CDR1 as LGHNA and CDR2 as YSLEER. Trimming removed 1 base at V and 6 bases at J, with 11 bases between. The CDR3 length is 14 residues. CDR3 sequence (DNA): TGCGCCAGCAGCCAAGTCCTCGCGGGGGATACGCAGTATTTT. This gives the protein CASSQVLAGDTQYF.

The rearrangement joins TRBV7-2 to TRBJ1-2; D perhaps matches TRBD1 (5 bases). Germline V gene lookup returns CDR1 SGHTA and CDR2 FQGNSA. The CDR3 extends over 14 amino acids. Trimming stripped 5 bases from V and 8 bases from J, with 18 bases between. The CDR3 is CASSLDRDGGGYTF. The CDR3 region has the DNA TGTGCCAGCAGCCTCGACCGGGACGGAGGCGGCTACACCTTC.

This clone was seen once. The rearrangement links TRBV28 to TRBJ1-2; D is unresolved. CDR1 is MDHEN and CDR2 is SYDVKM in the germline V gene. V was trimmed by 8 bases and J by 6 bases, leaving 19 bases between them. The CDR3 totals 14 residues. The CDR3 sequence: CASGDVGFTDGYTF. CDR3 nucleotides: TGTGCCAGCGGGGATGTGGGGTTTACGGATGGCTACACCTTC.